This entry lists 7 T cell receptor beta chains sequenced from one sample in a study of shared clonotypes between healthy human individuals. Generated by immunoSEQ multiplex PCR, the TCRdb table keeps only in-frame clones and is missing some. The sample lists about 530,000 clones, about 79% occurring once. What was sequenced was PBMCs. These TCRs come from a woman aged 40-49 years in good health. Some clones in this sample may be carry-over from other donors' samples.

The table lists this clone with a few counts. The J gene is TRBJ2-1, the V gene TRBV30; D unclear. V lost 7 bases, J lost 6 bases, and 10 bases lay in between. The CDR3 covers 11 residues. Germline V CDR1 and CDR2: GTSNPN, SVGIG (reference sequence). CDR3 sequence: CASGRRNEQFF. The DNA for the CDR3 is TGTGCCTCGGGTAGGCGCAATGAGCAGTTCTTC.

The rearrangement links TRBV28 to TRBJ2-7; 9 bases agree with TRBD2. The ends lost 7 bases at V and 3 bases at J; junction bases unmatched: 4. CDR3 length: 13 amino acids. The germline gives CDR1 MDHEN, CDR2 SYDVKM. CDR3 coding DNA: TGTGCCAGCATGATAGCGGGGGACTACGAGCAGTACTTC. Protein product: CASMIAGDYEQYF.

The rearrangement uses TRBV2 and TRBJ2-5, with no clear D. Trimming took off 9 bases at V and 2 bases at J, with 10 bases between the two ends. The V gene's germline CDR1 is SNHLY and CDR2 FYNNEI. This CDR3 contains 12 residues. This CDR3 reads CASRELQETQYF. As DNA, the CDR3 is TGTGCCAGTAGGGAATTACAAGAGACCCAGTACTTC. Full variable domain (outside the CDR3, taken from reference TRBV2 and TRBJ2-5): EPEVTQTPSHQVTQMGQEVILRCVPISNHLYFYWYRQILGQKVEFLVSFYNNEISEKSEIFDDQFSVERPDGSNFTLKIRSTKLEDSAMYFCASRELQETQYFGPGTRLLVL.

This clone was detected a few times. This chain connects TRBV4-3 to TRBJ2-3; TRBD2 matches at 10 bases. The CDR3 contains 15 residues. Germline lookup yields CDR1 LGHNA and CDR2 YSLEER. The junction had 5 bases not matched to a gene; V was cut back by 3 bases and J by 5 bases. The CDR3 DNA reads as TGCGCCAGCAGCCAGCTAGCGGGAGTTGGAGATACGCAGTATTTT. Translated: CASSQLAGVGDTQYF.

This clone has a handful of counts. CDR3 DNA: TGCGCCAGCAGCTCCGGTGCCCTAGCGGGAGAAGATACGCAGTATTTT. This gives the protein CASSSGALAGEDTQYF. The gene calls are TRBV5-1 and TRBJ2-3; 10 nucleotides line up with TRBD2. V lost 3 bases to trimming and J lost 5 bases; unmatched junction nucleotides: 9. The length of the CDR3 is 16 residues. CDR1 is SGHRS and CDR2 is YFSETQ in the germline V gene.

The V gene is TRBV5-1, the J gene TRBJ2-1, with D possibly being TRBD1 or TRBD2 (5 bases each). Germline V gene lookup returns CDR1 SGHRS and CDR2 YFSETQ. V was clipped by 2 bases and J by 2 bases, with 14 bases between them. This CDR3 spans 16 amino acids. In DNA form, the CDR3 reads TGCGCCAGCAGCTTTGGGGGAACCGGGACCTACAATGAGCAGTTCTTC. Its protein is CASSFGGTGTYNEQFF.

This clone was counted many times. Distinct nucleotide sequences in the sample also encode this CDR3. V usage is TRBV4-1 and J usage is TRBJ1-5; no reliable D call. Trimming took 3 bases from V and 0 from J, leaving 9 bases between them. The CDR3 has 15 residues. Germline CDR1 MGHRA, CDR2 YSYEKL. In DNA form, the CDR3 reads TGCGCCAGCAGCCAGAAGATAAATAGCAATCAGCCCCAGCATTTT. This gives the protein CASSQKINSNQPQHF.